One and the same sample provided the 12 T cell receptor beta chains below, sequenced in a study of neoadjuvant anti-PD-1 for oral cavity cancer (dated by TCRdb to about 2021). The library relied on the immunoSEQ multiplex PCR assay. TCRdb provides this immuneACCESS table in a form limited to in-frame rearrangements. Some clones are lacking; in checked studies, under half of them reflect an unresolved V gene, and why the rest are absent is not known. A total of tens of thousands of clones appear in this sample, around 80% of them only once. Nearly 3.5% of the sample goes to the ten largest clones. Reading the label with the study, this specimen's time point is: before neoadjuvant nivolumab. Sequenced material: PBMCs, taken before nivolumab (anti-PD-1) treatment. The receptor source for this set is a person between 40 and 80 years old with oral cavity squamous cell carcinoma.

The rearrangement links TRBV5-1 to TRBJ2-7, with unresolved D. This CDR3 contains 12 residues. Germline V lookup: CDR1 SGHRS, CDR2 YFSETQ. The V and J ends lost 1 base and 3 bases respectively, with 5 bases between them. For the CDR3, the DNA is TGCGCCAGCAGCTTGACCAGCTACGAGCAGTACTTC. Amino acid sequence: CASSLTSYEQYF.

This chain joins TRBV6-5 and TRBJ2-4; the D call may be TRBD1 or TRBD2 (5 bases each). The CDR3 is 15 residues long. From germline, CDR1 is MNHEY and CDR2 SVGAGI. Trimming left V 0 bases short and J 5 bases short, with 11 bases between. CDR3 sequence (DNA): TGTGCCAGCAGTTACTCGGGACGTCCCGAAAACATTCAGTACTTC. It encodes CASSYSGRPENIQYF.

V and J are TRBV28 and TRBJ2-7; 9 bases align to TRBD1. The CDR3 runs 14 residues. Trimming cost V 7 bases and J 3 bases; bases outside gene matches: 7. Germline-derived CDR1 and CDR2 are MDHEN and SYDVKM. The CDR3 here is CASTSDRGFYEQYF. Here the CDR3 DNA reads TGTGCCAGCACCTCCGACAGGGGGTTCTACGAGCAGTACTTC.

V gene TRBV30 combines with J gene TRBJ1-4, with D unresolved. Trimming cost V 3 bases and J 8 bases, with 16 bases left between them. Germline V lookup: CDR1 GTSNPN, CDR2 SVGIG (reference sequence). The CDR3 is 14 amino acids. In DNA, the CDR3 is TGTGCCTGGAGCCTCATAGGACTACAGGAAAAACTGTTTTTT. Translation: CAWSLIGLQEKLFF. The whole variable domain, filled in from reference TRBV30 and TRBJ1-4, reads SQTIHQWPATLVQPVGSPLSLECTVEGTSNPNLYWYRQAAGRGLQLLFYSVGIGQISSEVPQNLSASRPQDRQFILSSKKLLLSDSGFYLCAWSLIGLQEKLFFGSGTQLSVL.

The chain employs TRBV5-1 and TRBJ1-2; D is uncertain. Trimming removed 2 bases at V and 5 bases at J, with 7 bases between. Germline-derived CDR1 and CDR2 are SGHRS and YFSETQ. The CDR3 totals 12 residues. CDR3 sequence (DNA): TGCGCCAGCAGCTTAGACCAATATGGCTACACCTTC. Its translation: CASSLDQYGYTF.

This rearrangement joins TRBV10-2 to TRBJ2-3; D may correspond to TRBD1 or TRBD2 (5 bases each). The CDR3 covers 16 residues. V lost 0 bases and J lost 0, with 10 bases in between. The germline CDR1 and CDR2 sequences are WSHSY and SAAADI. In nucleotides, the CDR3 is TGCGCCAGCAGTGAGTCAGGCAGGGAGAGCACAGATACGCAGTATTTT. Residues: CASSESGRESTDTQYF.

The chain has TRBV7-9 and TRBJ1-5, with D unresolved. Trimming shortened V by 3 bases and J by 6 bases, and 9 bases separated the two germline ends. The CDR3 length is 13 residues. From germline, CDR1 is SEHNR and CDR2 FQNEAQ (reference sequence). In DNA, the CDR3 is TGTGCCAGCAGCTTTGGGTCGGGTCAGCCCCAGCATTTT. This translates into CASSFGSGQPQHF. Based on the CDR3 plus reference TRBV7-9 and TRBJ1-5, the full variable domain is DTGVSQNPRHKITKRGQNVTFRCDPISEHNRLYWYRQTLGQGPEFLTYFQNEAQLEKSRLLSDRFSAERPKGSFSTLEIQRTEQGDSAMYLCASSFGSGQPQHFGDGTRLSIL.

This clone came up a few times. The rearrangement links TRBV19 to TRBJ2-1; unclear D gene. Germline V gene sequence: CDR1 LNHDA, CDR2 SQIVND (reference sequence). The CDR3 runs to 15 residues. V was pared by 0 bases and J by 4 bases, with 10 bases between. The DNA of the CDR3 is TGTGCCAGTAGTATAGATGGGGTCAGGTACAATGAGCAGTTCTTC. Protein sequence: CASSIDGVRYNEQFF.

The J gene is TRBJ1-3, the V gene TRBV30; no firm D call. CDR3 size: 16 residues. CDR1 and CDR2 from the germline V gene are GTSNPN and SVGIG (reference sequence). V lost 1 base, J lost 0 bases, and 13 bases lay in between. The CDR3 sequence: CAWSALIRISGNTIYF. The CDR3 coding sequence is TGTGCCTGGAGTGCCTTGATAAGGATCTCTGGAAACACCATATATTTT.

This clone was counted between two and nine times. The chain carries TRBV30 and TRBJ1-1; D gene ambiguous. Germline V lookup: CDR1 GTSNPN, CDR2 SVGIG (reference sequence). V was shortened by 0 bases and J by 0 bases, with 11 bases between the two germline ends. This CDR3 comprises 15 residues. Written as DNA, the CDR3 is TGTGCCTGGAGTGTATTCATAAACATGAACACTGAAGCTTTCTTT. Translation: CAWSVFINMNTEAFF.

This clone was seen only a few times. As DNA, the CDR3 is TGTGCCAGCAGCTTCGCCGGCCAAGCCACGGCCGGGGAGCTGTTTTTT. The encoded protein is CASSFAGQATAGELFF. The chain has TRBV5-4 and TRBJ2-2; no clear D. Trimming left V 2 bases short and J 6 bases short, with 17 bases between. The CDR3 is 16 amino acids. Per germline, CDR1 SGHNT and CDR2 YYREEE (reference sequence).

This chain joins TRBV5-4 and TRBJ2-7; no definite D call. Trimming removed 3 bases from V and 0 bases from J, with 4 bases in between. The CDR3 consists of 12 residues. Germline lookup yields CDR1 SGHNT and CDR2 YYREEE (reference sequence). CDR3 residues: CASSSSSYEQYF. In DNA, the CDR3 is TGTGCCAGCAGCTCGAGCTCCTACGAGCAGTACTTC. Variable domain in full (rest from reference TRBV5-4 and TRBJ2-7): ETGVTQSPTHLIKTRGQQVTLRCSSQSGHNTVSWYQQALGQGPQFIFQYYREEENGRGNFPPRFSGLQFPNYSSELNVNALELDDSALYLCASSSSSYEQYFGPGTRLTVT.